A selection of T cell receptor beta chains follows, all from one sample in a study of blood T cell repertoires in COVID-19. TCRdb's copy holds only in-frame clones and misses some; the assay was immunoSEQ multiplex PCR. The sample comprises about 440,000 clones, approximately 89% of which are singletons, and 10% to 15% rests with the top ten. Sequences were obtained from peripheral blood. These receptors came from a woman in her forties or fifties with COVID-19, enrolled during active disease. Both conserved end residues are part of each CDR3. A D gene is named only where the DNA matches it firmly. Where a row states a size, it is once, few, many or the class of an expanded clone; other rows omit it.

J gene: TRBJ2-7
CDR3 length: 11
V gene: TRBV10-3
D gene: NA
clone size: NA
CDR3 protein: CAISKGYEQYF
CDR3 DNA: TGTGCCATCAGCAAGGGGTACGAGCAGTACTTC

J gene: TRBJ2-1
CDR3 length: 16
V gene: TRBV30
D gene: TRBD2
clone size: NA
CDR3 protein: CACRTSGGAGYNEQFF
CDR3 DNA: TGTGCCTGCCGGACTAGCGGGGGGGCCGGCTACAATGAGCAGTTCTTC

J gene: TRBJ1-1
CDR3 length: 14
V gene: TRBV6-5
D gene: NA
clone size: NA
CDR3 protein: CASSQGWVNTEAFF
CDR3 DNA: TGTGCCAGCAGCCAGGGGTGGGTGAACACTGAAGCTTTCTTT

J gene: TRBJ1-5
CDR3 length: 15
V gene: TRBV19
D gene: TRBD1
clone size: NA
CDR3 protein: CASRLQGTPPQPQHF
CDR3 DNA: TGTGCCAGTAGACTACAGGGGACACCCCCTCAGCCCCAGCATTTT

J gene: TRBJ2-1
CDR3 length: 16
V gene: TRBV7-9
D gene: NA
clone size: NA
CDR3 protein: CASSFNAYSLRNEQFF
CDR3 DNA: TGTGCCAGCAGCTTTAACGCCTACTCACTCCGCAATGAGCAGTTCTTC

J gene: TRBJ1-3
CDR3 length: 17
V gene: TRBV5-1
D gene: TRBD1
clone size: NA
CDR3 protein: CASSRDRGLRAGNTIYF
CDR3 DNA: TGCGCCAGCAGCCGGGACAGGGGCCTAAGGGCTGGAAACACCATATATTTT

J gene: TRBJ2-2
CDR3 length: 18
V gene: TRBV3-1/TRBV3-2
D gene: NA
clone size: NA
CDR3 protein: CASSPWDIGPFPTGELFF
CDR3 DNA: TGTGCCAGCAGCCCCTGGGACATCGGACCTTTCCCCACCGGGGAGCTGTTTTTT

J gene: TRBJ1-2
CDR3 length: 13
V gene: TRBV27
D gene: NA
clone size: NA
CDR3 protein: CASSSPGLYGYTF
CDR3 DNA: TGTGCCAGCAGTTCGCCCGGTCTCTATGGCTACACCTTC

J gene: TRBJ1-2
CDR3 length: 14
V gene: TRBV6-5
D gene: NA
clone size: NA
CDR3 protein: CASSFAGQPYGYTF
CDR3 DNA: TGTGCCAGCAGTTTCGCGGGTCAGCCCTATGGCTACACCTTC

J gene: TRBJ1-6
CDR3 length: 14
V gene: TRBV10-3
D gene: NA
clone size: once
CDR3 protein: CAISARRQDSPLHF
CDR3 DNA: TGTGCCATCAGTGCTAGGAGACAGGATTCACCCCTCCACTTT

J gene: TRBJ2-7
CDR3 length: 13
V gene: TRBV5-1
D gene: NA
clone size: NA
CDR3 protein: CASSLADTYEQYF
CDR3 DNA: TGCGCCAGCAGCTTGGCGGACACCTACGAGCAGTACTTC

J gene: TRBJ1-6
CDR3 length: 15
V gene: TRBV5-4
D gene: NA
clone size: NA
CDR3 protein: CASSPGGGYNSPLHF
CDR3 DNA: TGTGCCAGCAGCCCGGGCGGGGGGTATAATTCACCCCTCCACTTT

J gene: TRBJ2-2
CDR3 length: 11
V gene: TRBV6-5
D gene: NA
clone size: few
CDR3 protein: CASKRTGELFF
CDR3 DNA: TGTGCCAGCAAGAGAACCGGGGAGCTGTTTTTT

J gene: TRBJ2-2
CDR3 length: 13
V gene: TRBV9
D gene: NA
clone size: NA
CDR3 protein: CASSVGGSGELFF
CDR3 DNA: TGTGCCAGCAGCGTAGGCGGTAGCGGGGAGCTGTTTTTT

J gene: TRBJ1-5
CDR3 length: 14
V gene: TRBV6-2/TRBV6-3
D gene: NA
clone size: few
CDR3 protein: CASSSARGSQPQHF
CDR3 DNA: TGTGCCAGCAGTTCAGCCAGGGGAAGTCAGCCCCAGCATTTT

J gene: TRBJ2-1
CDR3 length: 13
V gene: TRBV4-1
D gene: NA
clone size: NA
CDR3 protein: CASSQAPGLRQFF
CDR3 DNA: TGCGCCAGCAGCCAAGCTCCGGGACTTAGGCAGTTCTTC

J gene: TRBJ1-2
CDR3 length: 13
V gene: TRBV3-1/TRBV3-2
D gene: NA
clone size: NA
CDR3 protein: CASSHRRDGGYTF
CDR3 DNA: TGTGCCAGCAGCCATCGGAGGGACGGCGGCTACACCTTC

J gene: TRBJ2-3
CDR3 length: 12
V gene: TRBV29-1
D gene: TRBD2
clone size: NA
CDR3 protein: CSVAGVTDTQYF
CDR3 DNA: TGCAGCGTAGCGGGGGTCACAGATACGCAGTATTTT

J gene: TRBJ2-7
CDR3 length: 13
V gene: TRBV11-2
D gene: NA
clone size: NA
CDR3 protein: CASSLGGNYEQYF
CDR3 DNA: TGTGCCAGCAGCTTAGGCGGCAACTACGAGCAGTACTTC

J gene: TRBJ1-2
CDR3 length: 14
V gene: TRBV6-5
D gene: TRBD1
clone size: NA
CDR3 protein: CASSRQGPRYGYTF
CDR3 DNA: TGTGCCAGCAGCAGACAGGGCCCCCGCTATGGCTACACCTTC

J gene: TRBJ2-1
CDR3 length: 12
V gene: TRBV6-5
D gene: NA
clone size: once
CDR3 protein: CASSYTLNEQFF
CDR3 DNA: TGTGCCAGCAGTTACACTTTGAATGAGCAGTTCTTC

J gene: TRBJ2-3
CDR3 length: 16
V gene: TRBV19
D gene: TRBD2
clone size: NA
CDR3 protein: CASSSPGRLAGDTQYF
CDR3 DNA: TGTGCCAGTAGTTCACCCGGGAGACTAGCGGGGGATACGCAGTATTTT

J gene: TRBJ1-2
CDR3 length: 9
V gene: TRBV7-9
D gene: NA
clone size: NA
CDR3 protein: CASSPGPVF
CDR3 DNA: TGTGCCAGCAGCCCTGGGCCAGTCTTC

J gene: TRBJ2-1
CDR3 length: 17
V gene: TRBV3-1/TRBV3-2
D gene: TRBD2
clone size: NA
CDR3 protein: CASSQFLAGSSYNEQFF
CDR3 DNA: TGTGCCAGCAGCCAATTCTTAGCGGGGAGCTCCTACAATGAGCAGTTCTTC

J gene: TRBJ2-1
CDR3 length: 14
V gene: TRBV5-8
D gene: NA
clone size: NA
CDR3 protein: CASSLDRVYNEQFF
CDR3 DNA: TGTGCCAGCAGCTTGGACAGGGTATACAATGAGCAGTTCTTC

J gene: TRBJ2-7
CDR3 length: 15
V gene: TRBV19
D gene: NA
clone size: NA
CDR3 protein: CASSIGIWGPGEQYF
CDR3 DNA: TGTGCCAGTAGTATAGGGATTTGGGGGCCTGGCGAGCAGTACTTC

J gene: TRBJ1-1
CDR3 length: 14
V gene: TRBV9
D gene: TRBD1
clone size: few
CDR3 protein: CASSTRQGDTEAFF
CDR3 DNA: TGTGCCAGCAGCACCCGACAGGGGGACACTGAAGCTTTCTTT

J gene: TRBJ1-2
CDR3 length: 15
V gene: TRBV18
D gene: NA
clone size: NA
CDR3 protein: CASSPPLGANYGYTF
CDR3 DNA: TGTGCCAGCTCACCACCGTTAGGAGCTAACTATGGCTACACCTTC

J gene: TRBJ1-3
CDR3 length: 14
V gene: TRBV6-5
D gene: NA
clone size: NA
CDR3 protein: CASSYTGPGNTIYF
CDR3 DNA: TGTGCCAGCAGTTACACAGGGCCCGGAAACACCATATATTTT

J gene: TRBJ1-2
CDR3 length: 14
V gene: TRBV30
D gene: TRBD1
clone size: NA
CDR3 protein: CAWSVDRGTYGYTF
CDR3 DNA: TGTGCCTGGAGTGTTGACAGGGGGACTTATGGCTACACCTTC

J gene: TRBJ1-2
CDR3 length: 11
V gene: TRBV6-5
D gene: NA
clone size: NA
CDR3 protein: CASSDGTAFTF
CDR3 DNA: TGTGCCAGCAGCGACGGGACTGCTTTCACCTTC

J gene: TRBJ2-1
CDR3 length: 15
V gene: TRBV10-2
D gene: NA
clone size: once
CDR3 protein: CASSESGGGYNEQFF
CDR3 DNA: TGCGCCAGCAGTGAGTCTGGCGGAGGGTACAATGAGCAGTTCTTC

J gene: TRBJ2-7
CDR3 length: 15
V gene: TRBV7-8
D gene: TRBD2
clone size: once
CDR3 protein: CASSLGTSGTYEQYF
CDR3 DNA: TGTGCCAGCAGCTTAGGGACTAGCGGAACCTACGAGCAGTACTTC

J gene: TRBJ1-2
CDR3 length: 13
V gene: TRBV12-3/TRBV12-4
D gene: NA
clone size: NA
CDR3 protein: CASSSAAVGGGTF
CDR3 DNA: NA

J gene: TRBJ2-3
CDR3 length: 15
V gene: TRBV6-6
D gene: NA
clone size: NA
CDR3 protein: CASRPMEGALKGQYF
CDR3 DNA: TGTGCCAGCCGCCCTATGGAGGGGGCGCTTAAAGGGCAGTATTTT

J gene: TRBJ1-2
CDR3 length: 10
V gene: TRBV10-3
D gene: NA
clone size: NA
CDR3 protein: CAIRQDSYTF
CDR3 DNA: TGTGCCATCAGGCAGGATAGTTACACCTTC

J gene: TRBJ1-6
CDR3 length: 14
V gene: TRBV5-1
D gene: TRBD1
clone size: NA
CDR3 protein: CASSSDREYSPLHF
CDR3 DNA: TGCGCCAGCAGCTCGGACAGGGAGTATTCACCCCTCCACTTT

J gene: TRBJ1-2
CDR3 length: 15
V gene: TRBV5-1
D gene: TRBD1
clone size: NA
CDR3 protein: CASSLDQGERNGYTF
CDR3 DNA: TGCGCCAGCAGCTTGGATCAGGGGGAAAGGAATGGCTACACCTTC

J gene: TRBJ1-3
CDR3 length: 13
V gene: TRBV5-4
D gene: NA
clone size: NA
CDR3 protein: CASSFYRGNTIYF
CDR3 DNA: TGTGCCAGCAGCTTCTACAGGGGAAACACCATATATTTT

J gene: TRBJ2-7
CDR3 length: 15
V gene: TRBV6-5
D gene: TRBD1
clone size: NA
CDR3 protein: CASSPGTGSSYEQYF
CDR3 DNA: TGTGCCAGCAGCCCCGGGACAGGGAGCTCCTACGAGCAGTACTTC

J gene: TRBJ1-4
CDR3 length: 14
V gene: TRBV2
D gene: TRBD1
clone size: NA
CDR3 protein: CASRSEQGHEKLFF
CDR3 DNA: TGTGCCAGCAGGAGTGAACAGGGGCATGAAAAACTGTTTTTT

J gene: TRBJ2-5
CDR3 length: 14
V gene: TRBV5-1
D gene: NA
clone size: NA
CDR3 protein: CASSLTGTEVAQYF
CDR3 DNA: TGCGCCAGCAGCTTAACAGGGACCGAAGTAGCCCAGTACTTC